Following are 31 T cell receptor beta chains from one sample sequenced in a study of T cells in Graves' hyperthyroidism and ophthalmopathy. TCR beta CDR3 region amplification was performed from RNA transcripts. HTBI primers were used for first-round RT-PCR of the TCR CDR3. Each CDR3 protein is one row after TCRdb ran MiXCR on the multiplex PCR reads. Of approximately 600,000 distinct CDR3 sequences in the sample, roughly 20% were seen once. The sequenced sample was blood. The receptor source for this set is a man aged 25 to 40 with Graves' ophthalmopathy.

The chain carries TRBV7-9 and TRBJ2-3; D possibly corresponds to TRBD2 (6 bases). The CDR3 is made up of 16 amino acids. The germline CDR1 and CDR2 sequences are SEHNR and FQNEAQ (reference sequence). V was shortened by 3 bases and J by 5 bases, with 18 bases between the two germline ends. CDR3 loop: CASSFRERRREDTQYF. Here the CDR3 DNA reads TGTGCCAGCAGCTTTCGGGAAAGGCGGCGGGAAGATACGCAGTATTTT.

This clonotype was observed a few times. The rearrangement uses TRBV4-1 and TRBJ1-1; D ambiguous. The CDR3 runs to 14 residues. V was pared by 5 bases and J by 1 base, with 11 bases between. Germline CDR1 is MGHRA and CDR2 is YSYEKL. The DNA for the CDR3 is TGCGCCAGCAGCGCCAGCCCGGGGAACACTGAAGCTTTCTTT. Translation: CASSASPGNTEAFF.

This clonotype was found a few times. This chain uses TRBV7-2 with TRBJ1-1, with a tentative D call TRBD1 (6 bases). The germline V and J ends were trimmed by 1 base and 7 bases, with 16 bases remaining between them. CDR3 size: 15 residues. Germline loops: CDR1 SGHTA, CDR2 FQGNSA. The CDR3 loop is CASSLESGATHEAFF. In DNA, the CDR3 is TGTGCCAGCAGCTTAGAGTCAGGGGCGACCCATGAAGCTTTCTTT.

A few counts support this clonotype. The chain has TRBV30 and TRBJ1-2; TRBD1 is a possible D gene (6 bases). Trimming took off 1 base at V and 4 bases at J, with 13 bases between the two ends. This CDR3 region has 14 residues. Per the germline V gene, CDR1 is GTSNPN and CDR2 is SVGIG (reference sequence). The CDR3 DNA follows: TGTGCCTGGAGTGGTGCACAGGGTCTCTATGGCTACACCTTC. Its translation is CAWSGAQGLYGYTF.

This sequence joins TRBV6-2 or TRBV6-3 and TRBJ2-3; the match to TRBD2 covers 11 bases. The germline CDR1 and CDR2 sequences are MNHEY and SVGEGT. CDR3 size: 15 residues. Trimming at V came to 5 bases and at J to 5 bases, leaving 6 bases not matched to a gene. This CDR3 reads CASSRVAGGQDTQYF. DNA of the CDR3: TGTGCCAGCAGTCGCGTAGCGGGAGGGCAAGATACGCAGTATTTT.

This clonotype occurred a few times. This sequence joins TRBV29-1 and TRBJ2-6; the match to TRBD1 covers 11 bases. J lost 1 base, V lost 0 bases, and 8 bases had no gene match. CDR1 SQVTM and CDR2 ANQGSEA come from the germline V gene. There are 19 residues in the CDR3. The CDR3 sequence: CSVEERGQGADSGANVLTF. The CDR3 DNA follows: TGCAGCGTTGAAGAACGAGGACAGGGGGCAGATTCTGGGGCCAACGTCCTGACTTTC.

As concerns this clonotype: A read error may produce the germline difference seen at one junction end. The chain carries TRBV18 and TRBJ2-2; D is perhaps TRBD2 (6 bases). The CDR3 sequence is 15 residues long. Per germline, CDR1 KGHSH and CDR2 LQKENI. This CDR3 is CASSPPSVGTGGLFF. CDR3 DNA sequence: TGTGCCAGCTCACCCCCCTCAGTTGGCACCGGGGGGCTGTTTTTT.

This clonotype was seen a handful of times. The chain couples TRBV7-6 to TRBJ2-1; 14 nucleotides align to TRBD2. CDR3 length equals 21 residues. Trimming cost V 5 bases and J 4 bases; bases outside gene matches: 19. Germline assignment: CDR1 SGHVS and CDR2 FNYEAQ. The CDR3 here is CASSALHPGLAGDMGYNEQFF. The CDR3 DNA follows: TGTGCCAGCAGCGCCCTACACCCGGGACTAGCGGGAGACATGGGGTACAATGAGCAGTTCTTC.

The chain uses TRBV4-2 and TRBJ2-1, with TRBD2 identical over 9 bases. The junction had 10 bases not matched to a gene; V was cut back by 3 bases and J by 4 bases. CDR1 LGHNA and CDR2 YNFKEQ come from the germline V gene. This CDR3 is 17 amino acids long. The CDR3 bases are TGTGCCAGCAGCCATCCGGTTCTAGCGGGGCTATACAATGAGCAGTTCTTC. It yields the protein CASSHPVLAGLYNEQFF.

On this clonotype: This may stem from a read error, because a much larger clone lies one nucleotide away. This chain connects TRBV5-6 to TRBJ2-1, with D possibly being TRBD2 (5 bases). Germline V gives CDR1 SGHDT, CDR2 YYEEEE. V lost 3 bases to trimming and J lost 4 bases, with 11 bases between them. The CDR3 has 14 amino acids. This CDR3 reads CASSSYQRYNEQFF. The CDR3 DNA follows: TGTGCCAGCAGCTCCTACCAGCGGTACAATGAGCAGTTCTTC.

A single count supports this clonotype. J is TRBJ2-3 and V is TRBV19; 10 nucleotides align to TRBD1. The germline V gene has CDR1 LNHDA and CDR2 SQIVND (reference sequence). The length of the CDR3 is 17 residues. V was pared by 1 base and J by 5 bases, with 9 bases of the junction left unmatched. The CDR3 DNA is TGTGCCAGTAGTATAGCCGAAGACAGGGGGCGAATAGATACGCAGTATTTT. This gives the protein CASSIAEDRGRIDTQYF.

A few counts support this clonotype. The chain joins TRBV7-9 to TRBJ2-1; the D is unclear. Trimming took 5 bases from V and 8 from J, leaving 10 bases between them. This CDR3 is 12 amino acids long. Germline V gene sequence: CDR1 SEHNR, CDR2 FQNEAQ (reference sequence). The CDR3 loop reads CASSQYSYEQFF. The CDR3 bases are TGTGCCAGCAGCCAATACAGCTATGAGCAGTTCTTC.

This clonotype turned up a few times. The chain joins TRBV4-1 to TRBJ1-1, with TRBD1 matching over 7 bases. The V segment lost 5 bases and the J segment 0 bases; nucleotides outside the gene matches: 6. The CDR3 extends over 15 amino acids. CDR1 is MGHRA and CDR2 is YSYEKL in the germline V gene. CDR3 residues: CASSALTGLNTEAFF. DNA for the CDR3: TGCGCCAGCAGCGCCCTGACAGGGCTGAACACTGAAGCTTTCTTT.

The sample holds many counts of this clonotype. The CDR3 DNA reads as TGTGCCAGCACCAAAGGGGAGAACACTGAAGCTTTCTTT. Translating gives CASTKGENTEAFF. The genes are TRBV12-3 or TRBV12-4 and TRBJ1-1, with D tentatively TRBD1 (5 bases). V lost 7 bases and J 1 base, leaving 10 bases between the germline ends. This CDR3 contains 13 residues.

This clonotype was detected ten times or more. The rearrangement links TRBV7-3 to TRBJ2-1; 8 bases are shared with TRBD1. This CDR3 comprises 15 residues. Germline V gives CDR1 SGHTA, CDR2 FQGTGA. V lost 6 bases to trimming and J lost 7 bases; unmatched junction nucleotides: 11. CDR3 in amino acids: CASSPTQGAWNEQFF. The CDR3 DNA follows: TGTGCCAGCAGTCCCACCCAGGGGGCATGGAATGAGCAGTTCTTC.

This clonotype turned up a few times. The rearrangement links TRBV3-1 to TRBJ2-7; 7 nucleotides match TRBD1. The CDR3 runs to 16 residues. The germline V gene encodes CDR1 LGHDT and CDR2 YNNKEL (reference sequence). The V segment lost 1 base and the J segment 4 bases; nucleotides outside the gene matches: 10. CDR3 DNA sequence: TGTGCCAGCAGCCAAGGGTCTAAGGGGGCAATTTACGAGCAGTACTTC. Protein: CASSQGSKGAIYEQYF.

Details on this clonotype: A much larger clone lies a single base off, so this may be a read error. The V and J genes are TRBV7-3 and TRBJ2-5; TRBD2 matches 8 bases. The CDR3 extends over 16 amino acids. J lost 3 bases, V lost 5 bases, and 11 bases had no gene match. Germline-derived CDR1 and CDR2 are SGHTA and FQGTGA. CDR3 residues: CASSRRGAGAEETQYF. In nucleotides, the CDR3 is TGTGCCAGCAGCCGACGGGGAGCGGGAGCGGAAGAGACCCAGTACTTC.

This clonotype was detected a few times. The chain couples TRBV5-1 to TRBJ2-3; D is unclear. The CDR3 has 12 residues. CDR1 is SGHRS, CDR2 YFSETQ, per germline. V dropped 1 base and J dropped 5 bases, with 5 bases sitting between them. Here the CDR3 DNA reads TGCGCCAGCAGCTTGAATAAAGATACGCAGTATTTT. The encoded protein is CASSLNKDTQYF.

This rearrangement joins TRBV6-1 to TRBJ2-7, with 7 bases identical to TRBD2. Germline CDR1 reads MNHNS; CDR2 reads SASEGT. After removal of 6 bases from V and 7 bases from J, the junction contained 15 bases not matched to a gene. CDR3 length equals 15 residues. The DNA of the CDR3 is TGTGCCAGCAGGCCGGGAGGTTCGGCAGAAAGGGAGCAGTACTTC. Translation: CASRPGGSAEREQYF.

This clonotype was seen only a few times. The J gene is TRBJ2-7, the V gene TRBV4-3, with unresolved D. CDR1 and CDR2 from the germline V gene are LGHNA and YSLEER. The CDR3 contains 15 residues. Trimming stripped 0 bases from V and 0 bases from J, with 9 bases between. The DNA of the CDR3 is TGCGCCAGCAGCCAAGATAATACGGTCTCCTACGAGCAGTACTTC. Amino acids: CASSQDNTVSYEQYF.

This clonotype was seen only a few times. This chain uses TRBV5-1 with TRBJ2-3, with unresolved D. This CDR3 comprises 15 residues. CDR1 and CDR2 from the germline V gene are SGHRS and YFSETQ. V lost 0 bases and J 3 bases, leaving 11 bases between the germline ends. The CDR3 DNA reads as TGCGCCAGCAGCTTGGAGTCGAGAAGAACAGATACGCAGTATTTT. It yields the protein CASSLESRRTDTQYF.

There are many counts of this clonotype. The chain employs TRBV28 and TRBJ1-1; maybe TRBD1 (5 bases). The CDR3 is made up of 10 amino acids. V lost 8 bases and J 9 bases, leaving 10 bases between the germline ends. The germline CDR1 and CDR2 sequences are MDHEN and SYDVKM. The chain's CDR3 is CASGKGKAFF. CDR3 DNA: TGTGCCAGCGGGAAGGGGAAAGCTTTCTTT.

This clonotype was counted a few times. V is TRBV27 and J is TRBJ1-2, with a possible D match to TRBD1 (6 bases). Germline CDR1 and CDR2: MNHEY and SMNVEV (reference sequence). CDR3 size: 15 residues. Trimming removed 8 bases from V and 4 bases from J, with 20 bases in between. CDR3 protein: CASGNSGARGYGYTF. The CDR3 nucleotides are TGTGCCAGCGGAAATTCAGGGGCCCGGGGCTATGGCTACACCTTC.

In this sample, this clonotype turned up many times. This chain links TRBV6-1 with TRBJ2-5, with D perhaps matching TRBD1 (5 bases). From germline, CDR1 is MNHNS and CDR2 SASEGT. The CDR3 has 14 residues. V was clipped by 6 bases and J by 4 bases, with 15 bases between them. CDR3 in DNA: TGTGCCAGCAGCAGCAGGGCTGGCGGAGAGACCCAGTACTTC. Protein: CASSSRAGGETQYF.

This clonotype was seen a few times. This chain connects TRBV6-8 to TRBJ2-7; 9 positions agree with TRBD2. The V and J ends lost 0 bases and 3 bases, in that order; junction bases with no gene match: 3. This CDR3 comprises 15 residues. Germline V gene lookup returns CDR1 MNHGY and CDR2 SAAAGT. CDR3 coding DNA: TGTGCCAGCAGTTACTCGGTAGCGGGGGTCTACGAGCAGTACTTC. Protein sequence: CASSYSVAGVYEQYF.

This clonotype was seen a few times. The rearrangement joins TRBV9 to TRBJ2-5, with D uncertain. The CDR3 extends over 18 amino acids. Per the germline V gene, CDR1 is SGDLS and CDR2 is YYNGEE. The V end was cut by 4 bases, the J end by 3 bases, with 25 bases between. The CDR3 DNA follows: TGTGCCAGCAGCAGACAAGGCAGAGGTGCTAATAAAAAAGAGACCCAGTACTTC. Amino acids: CASSRQGRGANKKETQYF.

V gene TRBV3-1 combines with J gene TRBJ2-2, with TRBD2 matching over 7 bases. The CDR3 runs to 14 residues. With 4 bases clipped from V and 7 bases from J, the junction kept 6 bases outside the gene matches. Germline V gene sequence: CDR1 LGHDT, CDR2 YNNKEL (reference sequence). For the CDR3, the DNA is TGTGCCAGCAGCCTCACTCCGGGGGGCGGGGAGCTGTTTTTT. It is translated as CASSLTPGGGELFF.

This clonotype was recorded at least ten times. The chain links TRBV7-6 to TRBJ2-7, with TRBD2 matching over 8 bases. CDR3 length: 16 amino acids. The V gene's germline CDR1 is SGHVS and CDR2 FNYEAQ. V dropped 4 bases and J dropped 2; count of bases not matched to a gene: 10. For the CDR3, the DNA is TGTGCCAGCAGCTCCCCCCTAGCGGGTGGCCCCTACGAGCAGTACTTC. Amino acids: CASSSPLAGGPYEQYF.

This chain connects TRBV6-4 to TRBJ1-1; weak D call: TRBD1 (6 bases). Germline V gene sequence: CDR1 MRHNA, CDR2 SNTAGT. Trimming cost V 2 bases and J 8 bases, with 6 bases left between them. The CDR3 consists of 11 residues. CDR3 DNA: TGTGCCAGCAGTGACGGGACAGAAGCTTTCTTT. Translating it yields CASSDGTEAFF.

This clonotype was observed many times. This chain links TRBV7-2 with TRBJ2-7; D not resolved. CDR1 and CDR2 (germline): SGHTA, FQGNSA. Trimming stripped 8 bases from V and 2 bases from J, with 10 bases between. The CDR3 runs 12 residues. The CDR3 loop is CASWSDAYEQYF. In nucleotides, the CDR3 is TGTGCCAGCTGGTCCGACGCCTACGAGCAGTACTTC. The entire variable domain, with the rest obtained from reference TRBV7-2 and TRBJ2-7, is as follows: GAGVSQSPSNKVTEKGKDVELRCDPISGHTALYWYRQSLGQGLEFLIYFQGNSAPDKSGLPSDRFSAERTGGSVSTLTIQRTQQEDSAVYLCASWSDAYEQYFGPGTRLTVT.

V is TRBV28 and J is TRBJ2-2; the match to TRBD1 covers 9 bases. This CDR3 contains 16 residues. Germline CDR1 and CDR2: MDHEN and SYDVKM. V dropped 5 bases and J dropped 1; count of bases not matched to a gene: 5. The CDR3 sequence: CASSLTGGGNTGELFF. In DNA form, the CDR3 reads TGTGCCAGCAGTCTCACAGGGGGCGGGAACACCGGGGAGCTGTTTTTT.